These 19 T cell receptor beta chains share one sample of origin, sequenced in a study of T cell responses to AZD1222 COVID-19 vaccine. Profiled with immunoSEQ multiplex PCR; TCRdb holds only in-frame clones, not every one. The table has 120,000 or so clones, approximately 89% seen once. Sequencing used peripheral blood, obtained on day 0 of AZD1222 vaccination. The receptors originated from an adult in good health.

The rearrangement joins TRBV30 to TRBJ1-5; a possible D gene is TRBD1 (6 bases). The CDR3 covers 13 residues. The V gene lost 1 base and the J gene lost 6 bases, with 10 bases spanning the gap. The germline CDR1 and CDR2 sequences are GTSNPN and SVGIG (reference sequence). The CDR3 reads CAWSGQEVQPQHF. The CDR3 nucleotides are TGTGCCTGGAGTGGACAGGAGGTTCAGCCCCAGCATTTT.

This clone was seen only a few times. V is TRBV25-1 and J is TRBJ1-2, with no clear D. Trimming pared 2 bases from V and 8 bases from J, leaving 12 bases between. Germline lookup yields CDR1 MGHDK and CDR2 SYGVNS. The CDR3 runs to 13 residues. CDR3 in DNA: TGTGCCAGCAGTGAAAGTACCCTTGGGGGCTACACCTTC. Amino acid sequence: CASSESTLGGYTF.

This clone was counted between two and nine times. The chain is built from TRBV19 and TRBJ1-2; 10 nucleotides line up with TRBD1. Germline V gene data show CDR1 as LNHDA and CDR2 as SQIVND (reference sequence). This CDR3 region has 14 residues. V lost 4 bases to trimming and J lost 3 bases; unmatched junction nucleotides: 2. DNA of the CDR3: TGTGCCAGTAGTACGACAGGGGGCTACTATGGCTACACCTTC. Encoded protein: CASSTTGGYYGYTF.

This chain joins TRBV5-1 and TRBJ2-5; TRBD2 matches 12 bases. Germline V CDR1 and CDR2: SGHRS, YFSETQ. Trimming took 3 bases from V and 8 from J; bases not matched to a gene: 8. The CDR3 sequence is 15 residues long. CDR3 sequence: CASSSLAGGEGTQYF. DNA of the CDR3: TGCGCCAGCAGCTCTCTAGCGGGAGGGGAGGGAACCCAGTACTTC. Filled out from reference TRBV5-1 and TRBJ2-5, the complete variable domain reads KAGVTQTPRYLIKTRGQQVTLSCSPISGHRSVSWYQQTPGQGLQFLFEYFSETQRNKGNFPGRFSGRQFSNSRSEMNVSTLELGDSALYLCASSSLAGGEGTQYFGPGTRLLVL.

This sequence joins TRBV7-2 and TRBJ2-5; 9 nucleotides agree with TRBD2. V lost 1 base, J lost 4 bases, and 10 bases stayed unmatched. This CDR3 region has 17 residues. Per germline, CDR1 SGHTA and CDR2 FQGNSA. DNA for the CDR3: TGTGCCAGCAGCTTAGGGTCAGCGGGGGGCTTTACAGAGACCCAGTACTTC. Translating it yields CASSLGSAGGFTETQYF.

The V call is TRBV6-5, the J call TRBJ1-3, with a possible D match to TRBD1 (5 bases). The germline CDR1 and CDR2 sequences are MNHEY and SVGAGI. This CDR3 comprises 16 residues. V lost 1 base, J lost 3 bases, and 13 bases lay in between. CDR3 residues: CASSYYGGSGGNTIYF. CDR3 in DNA: TGTGCCAGCAGTTACTATGGGGGTTCGGGTGGAAACACCATATATTTT.

J is TRBJ1-1 and V is TRBV30, with D unresolved. The V end lost 0 bases, the J end lost 3 bases, and 8 bases lay between the germline ends. Germline assignment: CDR1 GTSNPN and CDR2 SVGIG (reference sequence). This CDR3 has 13 residues. DNA of the CDR3: TGTGCCTGGAGTGTACAGTCTGACACTGAAGCTTTCTTT. Translating it yields CAWSVQSDTEAFF.

The gene calls are TRBV27 and TRBJ2-2; D perhaps matches TRBD2 (5 bases). Trimming pared 3 bases from V and 2 bases from J, leaving 13 bases between. Germline V lookup: CDR1 MNHEY, CDR2 SMNVEV (reference sequence). This CDR3 has 16 residues. The CDR3 loop is CASSFRAGGNTGELFF. As DNA, the CDR3 is TGTGCCAGCAGTTTCCGGGCGGGCGGTAACACCGGGGAGCTGTTTTTT.

This chain uses TRBV19 with TRBJ1-3; TRBD1 agrees at 7 bases. V gave up 6 bases and J gave up 5 bases; unmatched junction bases: 7. The CDR3 covers 14 residues. CDR1 and CDR2 (germline): LNHDA, SQIVND (reference sequence). The CDR3 DNA reads as TGTGCCAGTAGACCTGCGGACAGGAGAAACACCATATATTTT. This encodes CASRPADRRNTIYF.

V gene TRBV6-5 combines with J gene TRBJ2-7, with 11 bases fitting TRBD1. CDR1 and CDR2 from the germline V gene are MNHEY and SVGAGI. Germline trimming cut 5 bases from V and 3 bases from J; bases unmatched to any gene: 3. The CDR3 runs 14 residues. The CDR3 sequence: CASSRDRGDYEQYF. As DNA, the CDR3 is TGTGCCAGCAGTCGGGACAGGGGGGACTACGAGCAGTACTTC.

The chain employs TRBV20-1 and TRBJ2-5; D remains ambiguous. The germline CDR1 and CDR2 sequences are DFQATT and SNEGSKA (reference sequence). The CDR3 runs 11 residues. Trimming pared 6 bases from V and 2 bases from J, leaving 7 bases between. The CDR3 coding sequence is TGCAGTGCAGTCCTACAAGAGACCCAGTACTTC. Translation: CSAVLQETQYF.

This chain joins TRBV10-3 and TRBJ2-5; 9 bases are a match to TRBD2. CDR3 length: 14 residues. Germline V lookup: CDR1 ENHRY, CDR2 SYGVKD. The junction had 4 bases not matched to a gene; V was cut back by 6 bases and J by 2 bases. The CDR3 DNA is TGTGCCATCAGCTCGACTAGCGGTCAAGAGACCCAGTACTTC. Its translation: CAISSTSGQETQYF.

The chain recombines TRBV9 with TRBJ2-5; 7 nucleotides line up with TRBD1. Germline CDR1 SGDLS, CDR2 YYNGEE. V was clipped by 6 bases and J by 2 bases; unmatched bases: 7. This CDR3 comprises 14 residues. This CDR3 is CASNKGAIQETQYF. Written as DNA, the CDR3 is TGTGCCAGCAATAAGGGGGCTATTCAAGAGACCCAGTACTTC.

V is TRBV14 and J is TRBJ2-7; D is possibly TRBD1 (6 bases). Germline lookup yields CDR1 SGHDN and CDR2 FVKESK. V lost 6 bases, J lost 5 bases, and 20 bases lay in between. The CDR3 sequence is 15 residues long. The CDR3 sequence is CASSPRYQGLNEQYF. Written as DNA, the CDR3 is TGTGCCAGCAGTCCAAGATATCAGGGGCTCAACGAGCAGTACTTC.

The chain recombines TRBV6-2 or TRBV6-3 with TRBJ1-2; D not certain. Trimming removed 2 bases from V and 6 bases from J, with 13 bases in between. CDR3 length: 14 residues. Germline V gives CDR1 MNHEY, CDR2 SVGEGT. In DNA, the CDR3 is TGTGCCAGCAGTTACGCGAAGAGTTTTGATGGCTACACCTTC. The encoded protein is CASSYAKSFDGYTF.

The CDR3 DNA reads TGTGCCAGCAGCTTAGGACAGGGCTGCTATGGCTACACCTTC. Translation: CASSLGQGCYGYTF. V and J are TRBV11-3 and TRBJ1-2; 7 bases line up with TRBD1. Trimming at V came to 1 base and at J to 4 bases, leaving 3 bases not matched to a gene. The CDR3 has 14 residues. The V gene's germline CDR1 is SGHNT and CDR2 YENEEA.

This chain links TRBV3-1 (or the pseudogene TRBV3-2) with TRBJ2-1; D may be TRBD1 (5 bases). CDR1 is LGHDT and CDR2 is YNNKEL in the germline V gene (reference sequence). The CDR3 has 15 residues. V was cut by 4 bases and J by 6 bases, with 16 bases left in between. CDR3 nucleotide sequence: TGTGCCAGCAGCCTCCCCGGTGGCAGGGCCAATGAGCAGTTCTTC. The encoded protein is CASSLPGGRANEQFF.

For this clone: The junction departs from the called germline gene at one end, perhaps through a read error. The chain uses TRBV3-1 (or the pseudogene TRBV3-2) and TRBJ2-1; D is perhaps TRBD1 (6 bases). Germline CDR1 reads LGHDT; CDR2 reads YNNKEL (reference sequence). This CDR3 has 12 amino acids. CDR3 residues: CASSQSGDRCVF. CDR3 nucleotides: TGTGCCAGCAGCCAATCCGGTGACAGGTGTGTCTTC.

The chain recombines TRBV5-6 with TRBJ2-7, with D unresolved. The CDR3 is 16 amino acids. V lost 1 base and J lost 4, with 18 bases in between. Germline loops: CDR1 SGHDT, CDR2 YYEEEE. DNA of the CDR3: TGTGCCAGCAGCTTGTGGGAAGCGAGAAGAGAATACGAGCAGTACTTC. It yields the protein CASSLWEARREYEQYF. The whole variable domain, remainder taken from reference TRBV5-6 and TRBJ2-7, is DAGVTQSPTHLIKTRGQQVTLRCSPKSGHDTVSWYQQALGQGPQFIFQYYEEEERQRGNFPDRFSGHQFPNYSSELNVNALLLGDSALYLCASSLWEARREYEQYFGPGTRLTVT.